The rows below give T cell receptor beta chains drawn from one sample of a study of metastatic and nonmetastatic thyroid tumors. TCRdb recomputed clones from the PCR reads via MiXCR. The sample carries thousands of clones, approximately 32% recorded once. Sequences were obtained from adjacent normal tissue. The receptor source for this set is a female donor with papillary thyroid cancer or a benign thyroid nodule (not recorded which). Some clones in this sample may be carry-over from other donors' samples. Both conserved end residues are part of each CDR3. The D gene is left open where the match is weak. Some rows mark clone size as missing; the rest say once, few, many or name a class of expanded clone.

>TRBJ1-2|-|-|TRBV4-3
CASSQDRRGSVYGYTF
TGCGCCAGCAGCCAAGATCGAAGGGGTTCGGTCTATGGCTACACCTTC
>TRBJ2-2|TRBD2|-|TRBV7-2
CASSLGAGGTGELFF
TGTGCCAGCAGCTTAGGCGCGGGAGGGACCGGGGAGCTGTTTTTT
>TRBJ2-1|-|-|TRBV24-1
CATSDSRGMGSYNEQFF
TGTGCCACCAGTGATTCGAGGGGCATGGGCTCCTACAATGAGCAGTTCTTC
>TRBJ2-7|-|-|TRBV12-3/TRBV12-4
CASSLGGADEQYF
TGTGCCAGCAGTCTTGGCGGGGCCGACGAGCAGTACTTC
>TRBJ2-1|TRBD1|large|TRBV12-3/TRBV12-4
CASSPRQGVNNEQFF
TGTGCCAGCAGTCCCCGACAGGGGGTAAACAATGAGCAGTTCTTC
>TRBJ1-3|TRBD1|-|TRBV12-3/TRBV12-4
CASSLAVRGPGNTIYF
TGTGCCAGCAGTTTAGCAGTCAGGGGGCCCGGAAACACCATATATTTT
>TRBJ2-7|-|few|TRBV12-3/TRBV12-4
CASSFDLYEQYF
TGTGCCAGCAGTTTCGACCTCTACGAGCAGTACTTC
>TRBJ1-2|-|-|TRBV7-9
CASSPSATNYGYTF
TGTGCCAGCAGCCCTTCGGCAACGAACTATGGCTACACCTTC
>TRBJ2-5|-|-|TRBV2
CASSVIETQYF
TGTGCCAGCAGTGTTATAGAGACCCAGTACTTC
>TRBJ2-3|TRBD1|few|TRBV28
CASSPGQGRDTQYF
TGTGCCAGCAGTCCCGGACAGGGAAGGGATACGCAGTATTTT
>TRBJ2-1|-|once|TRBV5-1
CASSFPDREKVDNEQFF
TGCGCCAGCAGCTTTCCCGACCGGGAGAAAGTGGACAATGAGCAGTTCTTC
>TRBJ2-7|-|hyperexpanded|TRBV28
CASSPLLGRYEQYF
TGTGCCAGCAGTCCCCTTTTGGGGAGGTACGAGCAGTACTTC
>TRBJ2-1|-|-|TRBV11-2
CASSPAGGANYNEQFF
TGTGCCAGCAGCCCAGCTGGCGGGGCCAACTACAATGAGCAGTTCTTC
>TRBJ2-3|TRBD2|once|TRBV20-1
CSAGGVAAHTDTQYF
TGCAGTGCCGGGGGGGTAGCGGCGCACACAGATACGCAGTATTTT
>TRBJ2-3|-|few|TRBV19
CASIVPSGTDTQYF
TGTGCCAGTATCGTGCCTAGCGGCACAGATACGCAGTATTTT
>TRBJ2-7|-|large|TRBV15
CATSRDRAGEQYF
TGTGCCACCAGCAGAGACAGGGCAGGGGAGCAGTACTTC
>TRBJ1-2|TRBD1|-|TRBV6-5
CASSHSPKGQGVGGYTF
TGTGCCAGCAGCCACTCACCAAAAGGACAGGGGGTTGGTGGCTACACCTTC
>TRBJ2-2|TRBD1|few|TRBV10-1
CASSVDRGPAGELFF
TGCGCCAGCAGTGTAGACAGGGGGCCGGCCGGGGAGCTGTTTTTT
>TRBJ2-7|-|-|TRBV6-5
CDSRLVLREQYF
TGTGACAGCAGGCTTGTCTTGCGTGAGCAGTACTTC
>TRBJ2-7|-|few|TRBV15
CATSRDLGFMAEQYF
TGTGCCACCAGCAGAGATTTGGGATTCATGGCCGAGCAGTACTTC
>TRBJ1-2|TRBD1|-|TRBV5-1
CASSLDPGTGGLYGYTF
TGCGCCAGCAGCTTGGATCCGGGGACAGGAGGTCTCTATGGCTACACCTTC
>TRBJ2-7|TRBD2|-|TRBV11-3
CASSLAGGEQYF
TGTGCCAGCAGCTTAGCGGGGGGCGAGCAGTACTTC
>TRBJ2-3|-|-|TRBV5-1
CASSLASGTDTQYF
TGCGCCAGCAGCTTGGCTAGCGGCACAGATACGCAGTATTTT
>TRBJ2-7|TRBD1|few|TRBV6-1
CATKEGQGTFEQYF
TGTGCCACCAAGGAAGGACAGGGAACTTTCGAGCAGTACTTC
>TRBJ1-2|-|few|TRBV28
CASSGSYGYTF
TGTGCCAGCAGTGGGTCCTATGGCTACACCTTC
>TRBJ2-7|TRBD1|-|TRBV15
CATSRDEGDRSYEQYF
TGTGCCACCAGCAGAGATGAGGGGGACAGGTCCTACGAGCAGTACTTC
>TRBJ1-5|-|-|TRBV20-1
CSASVPGVISNQPQHF
TGCAGTGCTAGCGTCCCAGGGGTAATTAGCAATCAGCCCCAGCATTTT
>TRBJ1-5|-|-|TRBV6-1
CASSEGGYSNQPQHF
TGTGCCAGCAGTGAAGGAGGGTATAGCAATCAGCCCCAGCATTTT
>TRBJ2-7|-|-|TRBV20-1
CSAMDPLTDEQYF
TGCAGTGCTATGGACCCCTTGACTGACGAGCAGTACTTC
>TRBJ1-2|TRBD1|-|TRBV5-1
CASRAVDRVINYGYTF
TGCGCCAGCAGGGCCGTAGACAGGGTAATTAACTATGGCTACACCTTC
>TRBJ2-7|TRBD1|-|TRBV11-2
CASSLTGAEQYF
TGTGCCAGCAGCTTAACAGGGGCTGAGCAGTACTTC
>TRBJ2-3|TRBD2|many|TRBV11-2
CASSVWVGSGRERDTQYF
TGTGCCAGCAGCGTGTGGGTAGGCAGCGGGAGGGAAAGAGATACGCAGTATTTT
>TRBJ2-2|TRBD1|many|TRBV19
CASDRGYTGELFF
TGTGCCAGTGACAGGGGGTACACCGGGGAGCTGTTTTTT
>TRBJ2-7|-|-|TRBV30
CAWSVGGPPYEQYF
TGTGCCTGGAGTGTAGGGGGTCCCCCCTACGAGCAGTACTTC
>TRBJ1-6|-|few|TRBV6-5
CASSYSRGGSPLHF
TGTGCCAGCAGTTACTCGAGGGGGGGTTCACCCCTCCACTTT
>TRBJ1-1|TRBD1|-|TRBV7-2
CASSWTGGGTEAFF
TGTGCCAGCAGCTGGACAGGGGGAGGCACTGAAGCTTTCTTT
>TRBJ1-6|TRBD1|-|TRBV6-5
CASSYWTGRNSPLHF
TGTGCCAGCAGTTACTGGACAGGGCGTAATTCACCCCTCCACTTT
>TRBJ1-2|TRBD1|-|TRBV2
CASRAPGQAINYGYTF
TGTGCCAGCAGGGCACCGGGACAGGCGATAAACTATGGCTACACCTTC
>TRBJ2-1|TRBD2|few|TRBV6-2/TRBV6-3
CASRGIGLAGGRNEQFF
TGTGCCAGCAGGGGGATTGGGCTAGCGGGAGGCCGTAATGAGCAGTTCTTC
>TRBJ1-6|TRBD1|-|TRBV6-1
CASSPTGIDRNNSPLHF
TGTGCCAGCAGTCCGACAGGGATTGATAGGAATAATTCACCCCTCCACTTT
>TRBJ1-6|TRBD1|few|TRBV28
CASSLWSGQNSPLHF
TGTGCCAGCAGTTTATGGTCGGGACAGAATTCACCCCTCCACTTT
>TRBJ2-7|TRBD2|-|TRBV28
CASSSGGVPFGAYEQYF
TGTGCCAGCAGCTCCGGGGGGGTACCCTTTGGGGCTTACGAGCAGTACTTC
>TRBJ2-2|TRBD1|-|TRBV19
CASSVIQGAGTGELFF
TGTGCCAGTAGTGTAATACAGGGGGCGGGCACCGGGGAGCTGTTTTTT
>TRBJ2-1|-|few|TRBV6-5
CASSSGIHGNEQFF
TGTGCCAGCAGTTCCGGGATCCACGGCAATGAGCAGTTCTTC
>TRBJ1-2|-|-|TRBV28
CASSSPSRGDMYGYTF
TGTGCCAGCAGTTCCCCATCCAGGGGCGATATGTATGGCTACACCTTC
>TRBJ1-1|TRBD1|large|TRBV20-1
CSATPGDREYMNTEAFF
TGCAGTGCTACCCCAGGGGACAGGGAATACATGAACACTGAAGCTTTCTTT
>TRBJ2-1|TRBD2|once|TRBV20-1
CSTSDLYNEQFF
TGCAGTACTAGCGACCTCTACAATGAGCAGTTCTTC
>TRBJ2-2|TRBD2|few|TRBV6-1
CASASGTSGNTGELFF
TGTGCCAGCGCCTCGGGGACTAGCGGGAACACCGGGGAGCTGTTTTTT
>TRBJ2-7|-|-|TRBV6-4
CAISERDEQYF
TGTGCCATCAGTGAGAGGGACGAGCAGTACTTC
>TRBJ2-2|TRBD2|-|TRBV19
CASSMVAGGNTGELFF
TGTGCCAGTAGTATGGTAGCGGGAGGCAACACCGGGGAGCTGTTTTTT
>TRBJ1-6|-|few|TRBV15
CATSRSRDSPLHF
TGTGCCACCAGCAGGAGCAGGGATTCACCCCTCCACTTT
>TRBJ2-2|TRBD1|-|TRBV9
CASSGTSGQGVTGGELFF
TGTGCCAGCAGCGGAACTTCGGGGCAGGGGGTGACAGGCGGGGAGCTGTTTTTT
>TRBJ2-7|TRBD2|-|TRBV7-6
CASSLELAGGTYEQYF
TGTGCCAGCAGCTTAGAACTAGCGGGAGGCACCTACGAGCAGTACTTC
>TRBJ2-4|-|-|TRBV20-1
CSAGILRDIKNIQYF
TGCAGTGCCGGAATTCTCCGGGACATCAAAAACATTCAGTACTTC
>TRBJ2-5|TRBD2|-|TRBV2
CASSEALGTSVIVTQYF
TGTGCCAGCAGTGAAGCGCTTGGGACTAGCGTGATTGTGACCCAGTACTTC
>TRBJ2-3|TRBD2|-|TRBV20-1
CSARGGGSNTQYF
TGCAGTGCTAGAGGCGGGGGGTCGAATACGCAGTATTTT
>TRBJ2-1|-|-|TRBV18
CASSQLPGLGPDEQFF
TGTGCCAGCTCCCAACTCCCGGGGTTGGGCCCCGATGAGCAGTTCTTC